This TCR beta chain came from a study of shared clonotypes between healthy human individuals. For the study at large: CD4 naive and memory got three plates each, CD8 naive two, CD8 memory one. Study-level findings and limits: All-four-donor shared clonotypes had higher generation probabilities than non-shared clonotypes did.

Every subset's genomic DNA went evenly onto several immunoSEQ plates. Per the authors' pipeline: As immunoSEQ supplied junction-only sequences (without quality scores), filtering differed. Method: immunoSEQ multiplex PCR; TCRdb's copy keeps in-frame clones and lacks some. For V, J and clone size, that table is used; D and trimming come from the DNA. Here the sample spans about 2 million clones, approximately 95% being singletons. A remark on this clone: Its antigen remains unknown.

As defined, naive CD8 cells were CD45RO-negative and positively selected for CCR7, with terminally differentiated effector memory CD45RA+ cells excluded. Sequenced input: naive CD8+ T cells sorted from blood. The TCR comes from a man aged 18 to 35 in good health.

The CDR3 nucleotides are TGTGCCAGCAGTAACGCCGGGACAGGGAATCAGCCCCAGCATTTT. Its translation: CASSNAGTGNQPQHF. The rearrangement links TRBV27 to TRBJ1-5, with TRBD1 matching over 9 bases. The V gene's germline CDR1 is MNHEY and CDR2 SMNVEV (reference sequence). The CDR3 consists of 15 residues. V was clipped by 5 bases and J by 4 bases; unmatched bases: 6.